The 11 T cell receptor beta chains reported below all come from one sample, sequenced in a study of PD-L1 blockade in urothelial cancer (dated by TCRdb to the late 2010s). What this sample's time point label stands for: pretreatment peripheral blood. The library was obtained by the immunoSEQ multiplex PCR assay. In TCRdb, the immuneACCESS table is reduced to in-frame sequences with V and J assigned. These tables do not hold every clone; where another copy was compared, an unresolved V gene accounts for under half, and the others remain unexplained. In all, the sample holds some 63,000 clones, and more than 80% of those were seen once. In total, the top ten clones hold 5.7% of the sample. The sample consisted of PBMCs, taken around atezolizumab (anti-PD-L1) treatment. These receptors all stem from a man in his 70s with urothelial cancer.

The CDR3 reads CASSLGDRTTDTQYF. CDR3 in DNA: TGTGCCAGCAGCTTAGGGGACAGGACTACAGATACGCAGTATTTT. V gene TRBV7-6 combines with J gene TRBJ2-3; 8 bases are a match to TRBD1. The CDR3 is made up of 15 amino acids. V shed 1 base and J 3 bases; nucleotides not matched to a gene: 3. The germline gives CDR1 SGHVS, CDR2 FNYEAQ. The full variable domain, its missing parts supplied by reference TRBV7-6 and TRBJ2-3, is GAGVSQSPRYKVTKRGQDVALRCDPISGHVSLYWYRQALGQGPEFLTYFNYEAQQDKSGLPNDRFSAERPEGSISTLTIQRTEQRDSAMYRCASSLGDRTTDTQYFGPGTRLTVL.

This chain uses TRBV4-1 with TRBJ2-6; 8 bases are a match to TRBD1. V dropped 3 bases and J dropped 0; count of bases not matched to a gene: 1. Germline lookup yields CDR1 MGHRA and CDR2 YSYEKL. The CDR3 is made up of 16 amino acids. Here the CDR3 DNA reads TGCGCCAGCAGCCAGGACAGGGTCTCTGGGGCCAACGTCCTGACTTTC. It is translated as CASSQDRVSGANVLTF.

This clone was observed once. The V and J genes are TRBV9 and TRBJ2-7, with a possible D match to TRBD1 (6 bases). Deletions cut 2 bases from V and 3 bases from J, with 12 bases between. CDR1 SGDLS and CDR2 YYNGEE come from the germline V gene. The CDR3 has 14 amino acids. CDR3 nucleotides: TGTGCCAGCAGCGTTGACAGGATGGGCTACGAGCAGTACTTC. Its translation is CASSVDRMGYEQYF. Supplemented by reference TRBV9 and TRBJ2-7, the full variable domain reads DSGVTQTPKHLITATGQRVTLRCSPRSGDLSVYWYQQSLDQGLQFLIQYYNGEERAKGNILERFSAQQFPDLHSELNLSSLELGDSALYFCASSVDRMGYEQYFGPGTRLTVT.

This clone came up once. The gene calls are TRBV5-1 and TRBJ2-3; 8 nucleotides align to TRBD1. The CDR3 sequence is 17 residues long. Germline loops: CDR1 SGHRS, CDR2 YFSETQ. Losses at the gene ends were 4 bases for V and 4 bases for J; bases not matched to a gene: 14. The chain's CDR3 is CASSPDLGTGGADTQYF. For the CDR3, the DNA is TGCGCCAGCAGCCCCGATTTGGGGACAGGTGGCGCAGATACGCAGTATTTT.

On this clone: Sequence at one end of the junction differs from germline and may be a read error. The chain joins TRBV7-7 to TRBJ2-2; D is uncertain. Germline loops: CDR1 SSHAT, CDR2 FNYEAQ (reference sequence). The CDR3 totals 15 residues. The CDR3 sequence is CASSLEHGNTGELFF. CDR3 DNA: TGTGCTAGCAGCTTAGAGCACGGGAACACCGGGGAGCTGTTTTTT.

This chain links TRBV23-1 with TRBJ2-7; 7 positions match TRBD2. TRBV23-1 is labeled an ORF, and its function is uncertain. The V gene end was trimmed by 2 bases and the J gene end by 3 bases; junction bases not matched to a gene: 7. The CDR3 sequence is 15 residues long. CDR3 coding DNA: TGCGCCAGCAGTCAAGAACGGCGGGGGATCTACGAGCAGTACTTC. Encoded protein: CASSQERRGIYEQYF.

The gene calls are TRBV5-6 and TRBJ2-5, with a possible D match to TRBD2 (5 bases). Looked up from germline, CDR1 is SGHDT and CDR2 is YYEEEE. The germline V and J ends were trimmed by 0 bases and 5 bases, with 11 bases remaining between them. The CDR3 is 14 residues long. The CDR3: CASSLEEVLETQYF. CDR3 DNA sequence: TGTGCCAGCAGCTTGGAGGAGGTACTTGAGACCCAGTACTTC.

The chain is built from TRBV19 and TRBJ1-2; 7 positions agree with TRBD1. Germline V gives CDR1 LNHDA, CDR2 SQIVND (reference sequence). This CDR3 has 17 amino acids. Trimming at V came to 1 base and at J to 7 bases, leaving 15 bases not matched to a gene. The CDR3 DNA reads as TGTGCCAGTAGTATAGGCGGGTCCACGGGACAGCGGCGTGGCTACACCTTC. The encoded protein is CASSIGGSTGQRRGYTF.

This clone was counted only a few times. The chain joins TRBV7-8 to TRBJ2-7, with 14 nucleotides matching TRBD2. The CDR3 sequence is 14 residues long. CDR1 SGHVS and CDR2 FQNEAQ come from the germline V gene. V trimming: 5 bases; J trimming: 7 bases; junction bases outside the gene matches: 4. The CDR3 sequence: CASSPGLAGVEQYF. The CDR3 DNA reads TGTGCCAGCAGCCCGGGACTAGCGGGGGTGGAGCAGTACTTC.

The chain carries TRBV2 and TRBJ2-1; D remains unclear. The ends were cut back, 2 bases at V and 6 bases at J, with 5 bases in the middle. The CDR3 is made up of 12 amino acids. Germline V gives CDR1 SNHLY, CDR2 FYNNEI. CDR3 sequence: CASSEWANEQFF. In DNA form, the CDR3 reads TGTGCCAGCAGTGAATGGGCCAATGAGCAGTTCTTC.

This clone was seen just once. This sequence joins TRBV5-1 and TRBJ2-3, with D perhaps TRBD2 (5 bases). Trimming pared 0 bases from V and 3 bases from J, leaving 11 bases between. This CDR3 has 15 amino acids. Germline V gives CDR1 SGHRS, CDR2 YFSETQ. CDR3 sequence (DNA): TGCGCCAGCAGCTTGGATCTCGGGGTGACAGATACGCAGTATTTT. Amino acid sequence: CASSLDLGVTDTQYF. Looking up the rest from reference TRBV5-1 and TRBJ2-3 gives the full variable domain: KAGVTQTPRYLIKTRGQQVTLSCSPISGHRSVSWYQQTPGQGLQFLFEYFSETQRNKGNFPGRFSGRQFSNSRSEMNVSTLELGDSALYLCASSLDLGVTDTQYFGPGTRLTVL.